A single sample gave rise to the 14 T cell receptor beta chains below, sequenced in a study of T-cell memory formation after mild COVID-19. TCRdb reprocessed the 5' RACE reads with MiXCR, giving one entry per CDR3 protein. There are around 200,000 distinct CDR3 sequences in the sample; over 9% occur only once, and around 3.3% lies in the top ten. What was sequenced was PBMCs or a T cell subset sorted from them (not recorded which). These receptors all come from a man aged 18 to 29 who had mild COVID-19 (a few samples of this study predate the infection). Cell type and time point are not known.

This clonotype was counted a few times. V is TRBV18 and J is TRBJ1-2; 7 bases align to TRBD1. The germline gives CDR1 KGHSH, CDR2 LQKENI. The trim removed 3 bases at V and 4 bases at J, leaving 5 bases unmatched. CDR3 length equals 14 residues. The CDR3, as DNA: TGTGCCAGCTCACCTAGACAGGGCAGCTATGGCTACACCTTC. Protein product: CASSPRQGSYGYTF.

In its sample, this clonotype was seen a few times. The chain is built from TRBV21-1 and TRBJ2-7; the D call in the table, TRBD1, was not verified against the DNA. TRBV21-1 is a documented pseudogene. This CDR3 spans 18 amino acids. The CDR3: CASSRDSGQGAGVREQYV. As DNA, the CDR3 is TGTGCCAGCAGCCGCGACTCGGGACAGGGGGCCGGAGTGCGGGAGCAGTACGTC.

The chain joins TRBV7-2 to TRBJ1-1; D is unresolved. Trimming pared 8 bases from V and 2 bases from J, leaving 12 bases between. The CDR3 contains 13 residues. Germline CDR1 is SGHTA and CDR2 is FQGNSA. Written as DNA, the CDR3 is TGTGCCAGCGGGCCCACGCCAAACACTGAAGCTTTCTTT. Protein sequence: CASGPTPNTEAFF. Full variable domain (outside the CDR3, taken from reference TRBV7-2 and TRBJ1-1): GAGVSQSPSNKVTEKGKDVELRCDPISGHTALYWYRQSLGQGLEFLIYFQGNSAPDKSGLPSDRFSAERTGGSVSTLTIQRTQQEDSAVYLCASGPTPNTEAFFGQGTRLTVV.

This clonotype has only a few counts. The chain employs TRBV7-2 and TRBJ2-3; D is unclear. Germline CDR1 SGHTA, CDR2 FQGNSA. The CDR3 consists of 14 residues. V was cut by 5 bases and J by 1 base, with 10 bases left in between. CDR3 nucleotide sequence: TGTGCCAGCAGCGCAAGGCCCCGCACAGATACGCAGTATTTT. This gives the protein CASSARPRTDTQYF. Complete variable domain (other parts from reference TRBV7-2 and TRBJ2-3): GAGVSQSPSNKVTEKGKDVELRCDPISGHTALYWYRQSLGQGLEFLIYFQGNSAPDKSGLPSDRFSAERTGGSVSTLTIQRTQQEDSAVYLCASSARPRTDTQYFGPGTRLTVL.

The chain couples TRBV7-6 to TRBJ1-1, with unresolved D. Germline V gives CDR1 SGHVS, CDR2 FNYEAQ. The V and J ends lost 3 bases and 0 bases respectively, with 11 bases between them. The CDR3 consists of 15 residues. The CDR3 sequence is CASSFLYSMNTEAFF. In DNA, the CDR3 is TGTGCCAGCAGCTTTTTGTATTCCATGAACACTGAAGCTTTCTTT.

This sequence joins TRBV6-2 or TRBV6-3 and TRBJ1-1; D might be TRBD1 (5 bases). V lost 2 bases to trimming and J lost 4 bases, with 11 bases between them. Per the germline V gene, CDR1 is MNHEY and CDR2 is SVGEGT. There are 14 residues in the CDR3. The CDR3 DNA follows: TGTGCCAGCAGTTACAGGGGTTGGAGCACTGAAGCTTTCTTT. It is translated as CASSYRGWSTEAFF.

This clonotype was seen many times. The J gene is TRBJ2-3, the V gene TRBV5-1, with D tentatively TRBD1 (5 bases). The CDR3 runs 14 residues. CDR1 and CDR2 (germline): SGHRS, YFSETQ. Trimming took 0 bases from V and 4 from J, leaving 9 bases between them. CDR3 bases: TGCGCCAGCAGCTTGGCCAGGGTGGCAGATACGCAGTATTTT. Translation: CASSLARVADTQYF.

This CDR3 reads CSASPVERGLNEQFF. The CDR3 DNA is TGCAGTGCTTCCCCGGTGGAGCGGGGCCTTAATGAGCAGTTCTTC. The chain couples TRBV20-1 to TRBJ2-1; 7 positions agree with TRBD2. V dropped 5 bases and J dropped 7; count of bases not matched to a gene: 14. The CDR3 is made up of 15 amino acids. In germline, CDR1 is DFQATT, CDR2 SNEGSKA (reference sequence).

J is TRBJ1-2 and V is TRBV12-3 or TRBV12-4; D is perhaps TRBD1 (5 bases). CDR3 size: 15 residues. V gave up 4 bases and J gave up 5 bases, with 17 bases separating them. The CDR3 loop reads CASSSTGITGYGYTF. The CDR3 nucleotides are TGTGCCAGCAGTTCCACGGGAATAACAGGTTATGGCTACACCTTC.

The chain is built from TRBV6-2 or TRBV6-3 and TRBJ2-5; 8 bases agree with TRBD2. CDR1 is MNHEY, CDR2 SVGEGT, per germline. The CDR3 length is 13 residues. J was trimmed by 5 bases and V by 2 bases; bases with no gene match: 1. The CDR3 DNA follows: TGTGCCAGCAGTTACCAGCGGGGGGAGACCCAGTACTTC. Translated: CASSYQRGETQYF.

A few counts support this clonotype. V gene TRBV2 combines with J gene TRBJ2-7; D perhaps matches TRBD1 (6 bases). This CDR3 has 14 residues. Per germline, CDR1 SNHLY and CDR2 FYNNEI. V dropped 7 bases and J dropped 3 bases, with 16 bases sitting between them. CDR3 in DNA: TGTGCCAGCACCCCCGCCCGGACAGACTACGAGCAGTACTTC. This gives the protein CASTPARTDYEQYF.

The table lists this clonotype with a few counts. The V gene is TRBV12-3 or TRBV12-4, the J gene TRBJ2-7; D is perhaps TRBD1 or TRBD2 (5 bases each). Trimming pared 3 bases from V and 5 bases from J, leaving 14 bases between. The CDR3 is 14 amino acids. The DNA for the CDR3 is TGTGCCAGCAGTTTTTTTGCCAGGGACCACGAGCAGTACTTC. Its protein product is CASSFFARDHEQYF.

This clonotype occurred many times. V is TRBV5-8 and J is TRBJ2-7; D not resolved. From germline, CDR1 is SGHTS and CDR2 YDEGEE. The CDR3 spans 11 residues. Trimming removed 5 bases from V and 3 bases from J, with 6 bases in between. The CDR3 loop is CASSKRYEQYV. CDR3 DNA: TGTGCCAGCAGTAAGCGCTACGAGCAGTACGTC.

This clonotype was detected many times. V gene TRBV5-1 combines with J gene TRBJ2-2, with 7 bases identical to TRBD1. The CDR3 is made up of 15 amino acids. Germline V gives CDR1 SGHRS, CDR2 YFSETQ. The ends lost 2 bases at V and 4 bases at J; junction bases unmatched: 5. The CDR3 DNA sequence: TGCGCCAGCAGCTTTCGACAGGGTTTCACCGGGGAGCTGTTTTTT. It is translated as CASSFRQGFTGELFF.